A single sample gave rise to the 28 T cell receptor beta chains below, sequenced in a study of cytomegalovirus exposure and HLA in healthy donors (dated by TCRdb to the late 2010s). Libraries were prepared through the immunoSEQ multiplex PCR assay. A mixture of 60 forward primers for TCR Vbeta segments and 13 reverse primers for TCR Jbeta segments was used in the multiplex PCR. TCRdb took this table from immuneACCESS and kept in-frame rearrangements with V and J called. Such tables lack part of the clones; where checked against another copy, unresolved V genes explain under half of the gap, and the rest is unexplained. The sample table holds some 100,000 clones, of which 77% were seen once. About 10% of the sample is in the top ten clones. Specimen: PBMCs. The receptors were gathered from a man in his forties in good health and CMV-seropositive.

The chain has TRBV4-3 and TRBJ2-7, with 8 bases lining up with TRBD1. The germline V gene encodes CDR1 LGHNA and CDR2 YSLEER. The CDR3 length is 17 residues. The trim removed 0 bases at V and 3 bases at J, leaving 10 bases unmatched. CDR3 sequence (DNA): TGCGCCAGCAGCCAAGATCTTTCAGGGGGCGTCCGCTACGAGCAGTACTTC. Its protein is CASSQDLSGGVRYEQYF.

The chain carries TRBV6-5 and TRBJ1-2, with D possibly TRBD1 on 5 matching bases. The V and J ends lost 0 bases and 6 bases respectively, with 14 bases between them. Germline lookup yields CDR1 MNHEY and CDR2 SVGAGI. CDR3 length: 15 amino acids. CDR3 nucleotides: TGTGCCAGCAGTTACTCCAGGGCAGGGTACCATGGCTACACCTTC. It translates to CASSYSRAGYHGYTF.

V is TRBV6-5 and J is TRBJ2-1; possibly TRBD2 for D (7 bases). V was trimmed by 0 bases and J by 8 bases, leaving 14 bases between them. Germline V CDR1 and CDR2: MNHEY, SVGAGI. The CDR3 consists of 15 residues. The chain's CDR3 is CASSYSAGALDEQFF. In nucleotides, the CDR3 is TGTGCCAGCAGTTACTCGGCGGGGGCTCTAGATGAGCAGTTCTTC.

This clone occurred once. V is TRBV15 and J is TRBJ2-7; tentative D call: TRBD1 (6 bases). Trimming took off 4 bases at V and 6 bases at J, with 10 bases between the two ends. Germline V gene lookup returns CDR1 LNHNV and CDR2 YYDKDF (reference sequence). This CDR3 is 12 amino acids long. Here the CDR3 DNA reads TGTGCCACCAGCACAACAGGGCCCGAGCAGTACTTC. Translating gives CATSTTGPEQYF.

The CDR3 protein is CAWGQGETQYF. The CDR3 DNA sequence: TGTGCCTGGGGACAGGGGGAGACCCAGTACTTC. The chain couples TRBV30 to TRBJ2-5, with 9 nucleotides matching TRBD1. This CDR3 is 11 amino acids long. Germline V gene data show CDR1 as GTSNPN and CDR2 as SVGIG (reference sequence). The V segment lost 5 bases and the J segment 5 bases; nucleotides outside the gene matches: 0.

The chain links TRBV7-3 to TRBJ1-5, with 11 nucleotides matching TRBD1. The junction had 11 bases not matched to a gene; V was cut back by 7 bases and J by 6 bases. The length of the CDR3 is 16 residues. Germline V gives CDR1 SGHTA, CDR2 FQGTGA. The CDR3 DNA sequence: TGTGCCAGCATCCTGATAAGGACAGGGGGCTTTCAGCCCCAGCATTTT. Amino acids: CASILIRTGGFQPQHF.

Turning to this clone: One end of the junction does not line up with germline, which may come from a read error. The chain recombines TRBV2 with TRBJ2-1; TRBD2 matches at 9 bases. This CDR3 has 15 residues. Germline CDR1 reads SNHLY; CDR2 reads FYNNEI. For the CDR3, the DNA is TGTGCCAGCAGTGAGACTAGCGGACCCTACACTGAGCAGTTCTTC. Translated, it gives CASSETSGPYTEQFF.

CDR3 region: CASSPSRDSGSQPQHF. The CDR3 DNA follows: TGTGCCAGCAGCCCATCTAGGGACAGCGGCAGTCAGCCCCAGCATTTT. The V call is TRBV9, the J call TRBJ1-5, with 7 bases aligning to TRBD1. With 4 bases clipped from V and 6 bases from J, the junction kept 13 bases outside the gene matches. Germline V gene sequence: CDR1 SGDLS, CDR2 YYNGEE. The CDR3 spans 16 residues.

This chain connects TRBV6-1 to TRBJ1-6, with D hard to call. V was cut by 2 bases and J by 7 bases, with 9 bases left in between. Germline V gives CDR1 MNHNS, CDR2 SASEGT. CDR3 length: 14 amino acids. In nucleotides, the CDR3 is TGTGCCAGCAGTGAAATAGACAAAAATTCACCCCTCCACTTT. Its translation is CASSEIDKNSPLHF.

This chain uses TRBV2 with TRBJ2-7; 9 nucleotides match TRBD1. The CDR3 consists of 15 residues. Per the germline V gene, CDR1 is SNHLY and CDR2 is FYNNEI. The V gene end was trimmed by 7 bases and the J gene end by 5 bases; junction bases not matched to a gene: 12. CDR3 sequence reads: CASNQPPQGADEQYF. CDR3 DNA sequence: TGTGCCAGCAACCAACCTCCACAGGGGGCGGACGAGCAGTACTTC.

The V call is TRBV4-1, the J call TRBJ2-3, with D uncertain. This CDR3 is 13 amino acids long. The V end lost 0 bases, the J end lost 6 bases, and 7 bases lay between the germline ends. In germline, CDR1 is MGHRA, CDR2 YSYEKL. CDR3 loop: CASSQDRRDTQYF. CDR3 nucleotide sequence: TGCGCCAGCAGCCAAGATCGTCGGGATACGCAGTATTTT.

This clone came up once. The V call is TRBV6-6, the J call TRBJ1-4; 9 nucleotides line up with TRBD1. V was clipped by 6 bases and J by 3 bases; unmatched bases: 5. The length of the CDR3 is 15 residues. Germline V CDR1 and CDR2: MNHNY, SVGAGI (reference sequence). The CDR3 region has the DNA TGTGCCAGCAGGGGACAGGGCCGGGCTAATGAAAAACTGTTTTTT. Amino acids: CASRGQGRANEKLFF.

The rearrangement uses TRBV4-1 and TRBJ2-7; 7 bases match TRBD1. This CDR3 contains 16 residues. The germline V gene has CDR1 MGHRA and CDR2 YSYEKL. After removal of 4 bases from V and 6 bases from J, the junction contained 15 bases not matched to a gene. CDR3: CASSPRGRGTTVEQYF. As DNA, the CDR3 is TGCGCCAGCAGCCCTCGGGGCAGGGGGACCACGGTCGAGCAGTACTTC.

J is TRBJ2-7 and V is TRBV5-1; D is undetermined. V was pared by 4 bases and J by 5 bases, with 10 bases between. CDR1 and CDR2 (germline): SGHRS, YFSETQ. CDR3 length: 12 amino acids. The CDR3 loop reads CASSARVDEQYF. The CDR3 DNA reads as TGCGCCAGCAGCGCCCGGGTGGACGAGCAGTACTTC.

The chain joins TRBV4-1 to TRBJ1-4, with D possibly TRBD1 on 5 matching bases. The CDR3 has 15 residues. V dropped 1 base and J dropped 3 bases, with 9 bases sitting between them. Germline V gene lookup returns CDR1 MGHRA and CDR2 YSYEKL. The CDR3 here is CASSQVGLANEKLFF. For the CDR3, the DNA is TGCGCCAGCAGCCAAGTGGGGCTAGCTAATGAAAAACTGTTTTTT.

This clone was counted many times. The rearrangement links TRBV4-1 to TRBJ2-3; TRBD2 aligns across 7 bases. Germline V gene lookup returns CDR1 MGHRA and CDR2 YSYEKL. The CDR3 runs 11 residues. Trimming removed 1 base from V and 11 bases from J; junction bases left unmatched: 0. The CDR3 nucleotides are TGCGCCAGCAGCCAAGGGGAGGGGCAGTATTTT. It is translated as CASSQGEGQYF.

The chain is built from TRBV5-5 and TRBJ2-7; 7 bases align to TRBD1. The CDR3 spans 16 residues. Looked up from germline, CDR1 is SGHKS and CDR2 is YYEKEE (reference sequence). J gave up 5 bases and V 4 bases, and 15 bases lay outside the gene matches. The CDR3 DNA sequence: TGTGCCAGCAGCGAGGACCCCCGACAGGGACGCAACGAGCAGTACTTC. Amino acid sequence: CASSEDPRQGRNEQYF. The full variable domain, with the rest looked up from reference TRBV5-5 and TRBJ2-7, is DAGVTQSPTHLIKTRGQQVTLRCSPISGHKSVSWYQQVLGQGPQFIFQYYEKEERGRGNFPDRFSARQFPNYSSELNVNALLLGDSALYLCASSEDPRQGRNEQYFGPGTRLTVT.

This clone has more than one count but fewer than ten. This chain joins TRBV28 and TRBJ1-2; tentative D call: TRBD1 (5 bases). The CDR3 is 15 residues long. The ends were cut back, 4 bases at V and 7 bases at J, with 19 bases in the middle. Germline values: CDR1 MDHEN, CDR2 SYDVKM. The CDR3 nucleotides read TGTGCCAGCAGTTGGGGGAGGAGGGGACCCCTTGGCTACACCTTC. Protein sequence: CASSWGRRGPLGYTF.

This clone was observed a few times. The chain is built from TRBV15 and TRBJ1-4; D ambiguous. The V end was cut by 6 bases, the J end by 6 bases, with 11 bases between. This CDR3 comprises 13 residues. Germline loops: CDR1 LNHNV, CDR2 YYDKDF (reference sequence). DNA for the CDR3: TGTGCCACCAGACCCGGGAGCTATGAAAAACTGTTTTTT. It codes for CATRPGSYEKLFF.

The V call is TRBV29-1, the J call TRBJ2-7; the match to TRBD1 covers 7 bases. The CDR3 sequence is 12 residues long. V lost 6 bases and J lost 3; bases outside the gene matches: 5. CDR1 and CDR2 from the germline V gene are SQVTM and ANQGSEA. CDR3 sequence: CSVVRDSYEQYF. The CDR3 DNA sequence: TGCAGCGTCGTCCGGGACAGCTACGAGCAGTACTTC.

The V call is TRBV6-6, the J call TRBJ1-5, with D uncertain. The CDR3 extends over 14 amino acids. The V gene's germline CDR1 is MNHNY and CDR2 SVGAGI (reference sequence). V was trimmed by 6 bases and J by 2 bases, leaving 11 bases between them. CDR3 coding DNA: TGTGCCAGCAGAGGAGATTCGGGCAATCAGCCCCAGCATTTT. Encoded protein: CASRGDSGNQPQHF.

DNA for the CDR3: TGTGCCAGCAATCGGGCGGGGCGGAGGGGAGAGACCCAGTACTTC. Protein product: CASNRAGRRGETQYF. J is TRBJ2-5 and V is TRBV14, with a tentative D call TRBD2 (6 bases). Trimming removed 7 bases at V and 4 bases at J, with 19 bases between. The CDR3 consists of 15 residues. Germline V gene sequence: CDR1 SGHDN, CDR2 FVKESK. The full variable domain, rest sourced from reference TRBV14 and TRBJ2-5, is EAGVTQFPSHSVIEKGQTVTLRCDPISGHDNLYWYRRVMGKEIKFLLHFVKESKQDESGMPNNRFLAERTGGTYSTLKVQPAELEDSGVYFCASNRAGRRGETQYFGPGTRLLVL.

J is TRBJ2-1 and V is TRBV5-4; TRBD2 matches at 7 bases. CDR3 size: 15 residues. Looked up from germline, CDR1 is SGHNT and CDR2 is YYREEE (reference sequence). The J segment lost 6 bases and the V segment lost 6 bases, leaving 12 bases of the junction unmatched. CDR3 loop: CASTQAGPQVNEQFF. The CDR3 nucleotides are TGTGCCAGCACACAAGCGGGACCCCAAGTCAATGAGCAGTTCTTC.

The sample holds a few counts of this clone. The chain combines TRBV7-8 with TRBJ2-4, with TRBD1 as a possible D gene (6 bases). Germline assignment: CDR1 SGHVS and CDR2 FQNEAQ. Trimming took off 5 bases at V and 12 bases at J, with 23 bases between the two ends. The CDR3 length is 15 residues. The CDR3 reads CASSLESTGRYSQYF. DNA of the CDR3: TGTGCCAGCAGCCTGGAGAGTACAGGGCGGTACAGTCAGTACTTC.

V gene TRBV7-3 combines with J gene TRBJ2-6; D remains ambiguous. Trimming took 0 bases from V and 0 from J, leaving 6 bases between them. Looked up from germline, CDR1 is SGHTA and CDR2 is FQGTGA. The CDR3 sequence is 16 residues long. CDR3 nucleotide sequence: TGTGCCAGCAGCTTAACGTTAGCCTCTGGGGCCAACGTCCTGACTTTC. This codes for CASSLTLASGANVLTF.

This chain connects TRBV29-1 to TRBJ2-1; D is unclear. Trimming stripped 4 bases from V and 10 bases from J, with 17 bases between. The CDR3 sequence is 13 residues long. The germline V gene has CDR1 SQVTM and CDR2 ANQGSEA. The CDR3 DNA follows: TGCAGCGTTGCGGATGTGGGTTTTAGCGAGCAGTTCTTC. This sequence encodes CSVADVGFSEQFF.

This clone was recorded once. The CDR3: CASSLAGIAGEQYF. DNA of the CDR3: TGCGCCAGCAGCTTGGCCGGCATTGCGGGCGAGCAGTACTTC. The rearrangement uses TRBV5-1 and TRBJ2-5, with D perhaps matching TRBD2 (5 bases). The J call could be wrong; TRBJ2-7 is a better fit for the DNA end. CDR1 is SGHRS and CDR2 is YFSETQ in the germline V gene. The CDR3 covers 14 residues.

On this clone: The junction differs from germline at one of its ends, possibly a read error. V and J are TRBV7-7 and TRBJ2-7, with D possibly matching TRBD2 (6 bases). This CDR3 contains 15 residues. The germline V gene has CDR1 SSHAT and CDR2 FNYEAQ (reference sequence). The CDR3 spells CASSRDGTGVYEQYF. The DNA for the CDR3 is TGTGCTAGCAGCAGGGATGGGACTGGGGTTTACGAGCAGTACTTC. The entire variable domain, with the rest obtained from reference TRBV7-7 and TRBJ2-7, is as follows: GAGVSQSPRYKVTKRGQDVTLRCDPISSHATLYWYQQALGQGPEFLTYFNYEAQPDKSGLPSDRFSAERPEGSISTLTIQRTEQRDSAMYRCASSRDGTGVYEQYFGPGTRLTVT.